These T cell receptor beta chains were read from a single sample in a study of blood T cell repertoires in COVID-19. The repertoire was sequenced with immunoSEQ multiplex PCR; TCRdb's copy has only in-frame clones and lacks some. The data contain 180,000 or so clones, around 85% of them singletons. Sequenced sample: PBMCs or T cells enriched from blood (not recorded which). The origin of the receptors is a man aged 40-49 years who had recovered from COVID-19. Both conserved end residues are part of each CDR3. D genes are given only for firm matches. The size of a clone is reported for some rows only, either as once, few or many, or as a class for expanded clones.

j_call v_call cdr3_length d_call clone_size cdr3_aa cdr3_nt
TRBJ2-7 TRBV5-5 15 - - CASSLELAGNYEQYF TGTGCCAGCAGCTTGGAGTTGGCAGGGAACTACGAGCAGTACTTC
TRBJ1-3 TRBV19 14 - - CASSITQGGNTIYF TGTGCCAGTAGTATCACACAGGGAGGAAACACCATATATTTT
TRBJ1-2 TRBV5-1 15 - once CASSLVFGADYGYTF TGCGCCAGCAGCTTGGTGTTTGGGGCAGACTATGGCTACACCTTC
TRBJ1-6 TRBV5-1 14 - - CASSLDTVDSPLHF TGCGCCAGCAGCTTGGATACGGTCGATTCACCCCTCCACTTT
TRBJ2-1 TRBV7-9 15 - - CASSSEISRRAEQFF TGTGCCAGCAGCTCCGAAATCTCCCGCAGGGCCGAGCAGTTCTTC
TRBJ2-3 TRBV7-9 14 - - CATGGLGNTDTQYF TGTGCCACCGGGGGACTCGGGAACACAGATACGCAGTATTTT
TRBJ2-1 TRBV11-1 14 - - CASYGGLKYNEQFF TGTGCCAGCTATGGGGGCCTGAAGTACAATGAGCAGTTCTTC
TRBJ2-7 TRBV6-5 12 TRBD1 - CASSSPGQGEYF TGTGCCAGCAGTTCGCCGGGACAGGGGGAGTACTTC
TRBJ2-1 TRBV9 14 - - CASSPGLYYNEQFF TGTGCCAGCAGCCCCGGACTTTATTACAATGAGCAGTTCTTC
TRBJ1-6 TRBV5-1 15 - - CASREGGSYNSPLHF TGCGCCAGCAGAGAGGGAGGCTCCTATAATTCACCCCTCCACTTT
TRBJ2-4 TRBV14 17 - - CASSQDWRQTAKNIQYF TGTGCCAGCAGCCAAGATTGGAGACAGACTGCCAAAAACATTCAGTACTTC
TRBJ1-1 TRBV7-9 17 - - CASSQSSGNSVNTEAFF TGTGCCAGCAGCCAGTCATCAGGGAATTCCGTGAACACTGAAGCTTTCTTT
TRBJ1-2 TRBV9 19 TRBD1 - CASSAATRDRGRGGYGYTF TGTGCCAGCAGCGCTGCAACCCGGGACAGGGGGCGCGGTGGCTATGGCTACACCTTC
TRBJ1-1 TRBV6-5 15 - - CASSRTLQGSTEAFF TGTGCCAGCAGCCGTACTCTGCAGGGGAGCACTGAAGCTTTCTTT
TRBJ1-6 TRBV7-2 14 - - CASSLTRGNSPLHF TGTGCCAGCAGCTTAACCCGTGGCAATTCACCCCTCCACTTT
TRBJ1-4 TRBV3-1/TRBV3-2 15 - - CASSLRRRGNEKLFF TGTGCCAGCAGCCTAAGACGGAGGGGCAATGAAAAACTGTTTTTT
TRBJ1-1 TRBV3-1/TRBV3-2 13 - - CASSQQGVTEAFF TGTGCCAGCAGCCAGCAGGGTGTAACTGAAGCTTTCTTT
TRBJ1-5 TRBV15 13 - - CAKIGQSNQPQHF TGTGCCAAAATAGGACAGAGCAATCAGCCCCAGCATTTT
TRBJ1-5 TRBV6-1 14 - few CASSDSVLNQPQHF TGTGCCAGCAGTGATTCAGTCTTGAATCAGCCCCAGCATTTT
TRBJ2-1 TRBV6-5 15 TRBD2 - CASSMRLADYNEQFF TGTGCCAGCAGTATGAGGCTAGCGGATTACAATGAGCAGTTCTTC
TRBJ1-5 TRBV9 14 TRBD1 - CASSGTGGNQPQHF TGTGCCAGCAGCGGGACAGGGGGCAATCAGCCCCAGCATTTT
TRBJ1-1 TRBV5-1 14 - - CASTASQLNTEAFF TGCGCCAGCACCGCCAGTCAGTTGAACACTGAAGCTTTCTTT
TRBJ2-2 TRBV7-3 13 - - CASSLRGSGELFF TGTGCCAGCAGTCTCAGGGGTTCCGGGGAGCTGTTTTTT
TRBJ2-1 TRBV2 12 TRBD2 - CASSVTSGSQFF TGTGCCAGCAGTGTGACTAGCGGGTCGCAGTTCTTC
TRBJ1-2 TRBV24-1 11 - - CATSRGSGYTF TGTGCCACCAGTCGGGGGAGCGGCTACACCTTC
TRBJ1-2 TRBV6-1 17 TRBD1 once CASSGSRTGALIYGYTF TGTGCCAGCAGTGGAAGTCGGACAGGGGCCCTCATCTATGGCTACACCTTC
TRBJ2-1 TRBV9 14 - - CASSVAGTDNEQFF TGTGCCAGCAGCGTCGCGGGAACGGACAATGAGCAGTTCTTC
TRBJ2-5 TRBV5-4 17 TRBD2 - CASSLGRTSGGPETQYF TGTGCCAGCAGCTTGGGGAGGACTAGCGGGGGGCCAGAGACCCAGTACTTC
TRBJ2-7 TRBV9 14 TRBD1 - CASSVGQGVYEQYF TGTGCCAGCAGCGTCGGACAGGGAGTTTACGAGCAGTACTTC
TRBJ1-2 TRBV7-2 16 TRBD1 once CASSLDVGGAPYGYTF TGTGCCAGCAGCTTAGATGTAGGGGGCGCTCCTTATGGCTACACCTTC
TRBJ2-6 TRBV9 16 - - CASSVPSLSGANVLTF TGTGCCAGCAGCGTACCTTCCTTGTCTGGGGCCAACGTCCTGACTTTC
TRBJ2-3 TRBV7-3 14 - - CASSSSIRGDTQYF TGTGCCAGCAGCTCATCAATTCGGGGAGATACGCAGTATTTT
TRBJ2-7 TRBV14 12 - - CASSQISYEQYF TGTGCCAGCAGCCAAATATCCTACGAGCAGTACTTC
TRBJ1-6 TRBV6-2/TRBV6-3 16 - - CASSYSARGHNSPLHF TGTGCCAGCAGTTATTCGGCCAGGGGCCATAATTCACCCCTCCACTTT
TRBJ1-2 TRBV24-1 13 - once CATSAPPGYGYTF TGTGCCACCAGTGCCCCCCCCGGCTATGGCTACACCTTC
TRBJ2-6 TRBV11-3 20 TRBD2 - CASSGDDRRGSISGANVLTF TGTGCCAGCAGCGGGGACGATCGGCGGGGGTCTATCTCTGGGGCCAACGTCCTGACTTTC
TRBJ2-5 TRBV14 16 - - CASSQAPRGSGETQYF TGTGCCAGCAGCCAAGCTCCACGAGGGAGCGGGGAGACCCAGTACTTC
TRBJ2-2 TRBV5-1 14 - - CASKMGSNTGELFF TGCGCCAGCAAGATGGGCTCCAACACCGGGGAGCTGTTTTTT
TRBJ2-3 TRBV9 16 TRBD2 - CASTVGLADSTDTQYF TGTGCCAGCACCGTGGGGCTAGCGGACAGCACAGATACGCAGTATTTT
TRBJ2-2 TRBV5-4 16 TRBD1 - CASSLEQGPNTGELFF TGTGCCAGCAGCTTGGAACAGGGGCCTAACACCGGGGAGCTGTTTTTT
TRBJ2-7 TRBV5-8 13 - once CASRPLFSYEQYF TGTGCCAGCAGACCACTATTCTCCTACGAGCAGTACTTC
TRBJ1-5 TRBV6-6 14 - once CASSQGSGNQPQHF TGTGCCAGCAGTCAGGGGTCCGGCAATCAGCCCCAGCATTTT
TRBJ2-3 TRBV3-1/TRBV3-2 13 TRBD2 - CASSQEGTSTQYF TGTGCCAGCAGCCAAGAAGGGACTAGCACGCAGTATTTT
TRBJ1-1 TRBV2 13 - many CASSEALRDEAFF TGTGCCAGCAGTGAAGCGCTGAGGGATGAAGCTTTCTTT
TRBJ1-4 TRBV5-1 15 TRBD1 - CASSLVQGAGEKLFF TGCGCCAGCAGCTTGGTCCAGGGGGCAGGGGAAAAACTGTTTTTT